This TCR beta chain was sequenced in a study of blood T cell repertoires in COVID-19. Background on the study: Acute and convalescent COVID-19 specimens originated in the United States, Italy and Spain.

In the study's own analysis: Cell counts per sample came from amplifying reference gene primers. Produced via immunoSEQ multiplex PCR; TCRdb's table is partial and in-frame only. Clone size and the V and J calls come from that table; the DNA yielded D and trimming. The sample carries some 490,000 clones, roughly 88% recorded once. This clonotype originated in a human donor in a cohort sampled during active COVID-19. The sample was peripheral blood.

The CDR3: CASRPTGTYSPLHF. CDR3 DNA sequence: TGTGCCAGCAGACCGACAGGGACCTATTCACCCCTCCACTTT. This sequence joins TRBV5-6 and TRBJ1-6, with TRBD1 identical over 7 bases. The CDR3 is 14 residues long. Germline V gene data show CDR1 as SGHDT and CDR2 as YYEEEE. J was trimmed by 8 bases and V by 5 bases; bases with no gene match: 7. The full variable domain, in which reference TRBV5-6 and TRBJ1-6 provide the parts outside the CDR3, is DAGVTQSPTHLIKTRGQQVTLRCSPKSGHDTVSWYQQALGQGPQFIFQYYEEEERQRGNFPDRFSGHQFPNYSSELNVNALLLGDSALYLCASRPTGTYSPLHFGNGTRLTVT.